These 5 T cell receptor beta chains were all obtained from the same sample, sequenced in a study of blood T cell repertoires in COVID-19. Produced via immunoSEQ multiplex PCR; TCRdb's table is partial and in-frame only. The sample consists of 200,000 to 250,000 clones, more than 75% of them appearing once. Material for sequencing was PBMCs or T cells enriched from blood (not recorded which). The receptors were sampled from a man aged 40-55 years who had recovered from COVID-19.

The chain joins TRBV6-2 or TRBV6-3 to TRBJ1-1; 10 positions agree with TRBD1. This CDR3 spans 15 amino acids. Trimming cost V 5 bases and J 1 base; bases outside gene matches: 4. Per germline, CDR1 MNHEY and CDR2 SVGEGT. The CDR3 spells CASSDRDRGNTEAFF. DNA for the CDR3: TGTGCCAGCAGTGATCGGGACAGGGGGAACACTGAAGCTTTCTTT.

The CDR3 sequence is CASSQSGFGTQYF. The CDR3 DNA is TGTGCCAGCAGCCAATCCGGGTTTGGGACCCAGTACTTC. The J gene is TRBJ2-5, the V gene TRBV3-1 (or the pseudogene TRBV3-2); D gene uncertain. The germline V gene has CDR1 LGHDT and CDR2 YNNKEL (reference sequence). V was cut by 2 bases and J by 7 bases, with 11 bases left in between. This CDR3 contains 13 residues.

The chain couples TRBV12-5 to TRBJ2-1; D might be TRBD2 (6 bases). Per the germline V gene, CDR1 is LGHNT and CDR2 is FRNRAP. The CDR3 runs 17 residues. V lost 2 bases, J lost 4 bases, and 18 bases lay in between. The CDR3 bases are TGTGCTAGTGGTTTGCCTAAGGGGCTAGCGCATTACAATGAGCAGTTCTTC. This sequence encodes CASGLPKGLAHYNEQFF.

V gene TRBV6-1 combines with J gene TRBJ1-2; D possibly corresponds to TRBD1 (6 bases). Between the trimmed V and J ends, which lost 0 bases and 8 bases, there was a span of 13 bases. CDR1 MNHNS and CDR2 SASEGT come from the germline V gene. This CDR3 is 14 amino acids long. The CDR3 nucleotides read TGTGCCAGCAGTGAAGCTCGGGGGGGCTGGGGCTACACCTTC. Its translation: CASSEARGGWGYTF.

The gene calls are TRBV3-1 (or the pseudogene TRBV3-2) and TRBJ1-1; D is uncertain. Between the trimmed V and J ends, which lost 1 base and 1 base, there was a span of 10 bases. This CDR3 region has 15 residues. Germline CDR1 is LGHDT and CDR2 is YNNKEL (reference sequence). Here the CDR3 reads CASSQGRSQNTEAFF. Here the CDR3 DNA reads TGTGCCAGCAGCCAAGGTAGGAGCCAGAACACTGAAGCTTTCTTT.